These 10 T cell receptor beta chains originate from one sample sequenced in a study of shared clonotypes between healthy human individuals. CD45RO-negative cells were positively selected for CCR7, leaving out terminally differentiated effector memory CD45RA+ cells. The table came from immunoSEQ multiplex PCR; TCRdb's copy has only in-frame clones and leaves some out. The sample consists of hundreds of thousands of clones, roughly 95% of them appearing once. The sample taken for sequencing was naive CD8+ T cells sorted from blood. These TCRs come from a woman aged 25 to 39 in good health.

V usage is TRBV5-6 and J usage is TRBJ2-2; unclear D gene. CDR1 and CDR2 (germline): SGHDT, YYEEEE. V lost 0 bases and J lost 0, with 9 bases in between. CDR3 size: 16 residues. The DNA for the CDR3 is TGTGCCAGCAGCTTGGCGCTTTCTCCGAACACCGGGGAGCTGTTTTTT. Amino acid sequence: CASSLALSPNTGELFF. Drawing the rest from reference TRBV5-6 and TRBJ2-2, the complete variable domain is DAGVTQSPTHLIKTRGQQVTLRCSPKSGHDTVSWYQQALGQGPQFIFQYYEEEERQRGNFPDRFSGHQFPNYSSELNVNALLLGDSALYLCASSLALSPNTGELFFGEGSRLTVL.

The gene calls are TRBV9 and TRBJ1-2; TRBD1 is a possible D gene (5 bases). The CDR3 runs to 13 residues. The V and J ends lost 10 bases and 4 bases respectively, with 17 bases between them. CDR1 is SGDLS and CDR2 is YYNGEE in the germline V gene. The CDR3 reads CASTQPGLYGYTF. CDR3 sequence (DNA): TGTGCCTCCACCCAGCCAGGGCTCTATGGCTACACCTTC.

In its sample, this clone was seen once. In DNA form, the CDR3 reads TGTGCCAGCAGTTTACTACAGGACGGAACCTATGGCTACACCTTC. Amino acids: CASSLLQDGTYGYTF. The chain is built from TRBV27 and TRBJ1-2; D is perhaps TRBD1 (5 bases). CDR1 is MNHEY and CDR2 is SMNVEV in the germline V gene (reference sequence). The V and J ends lost 2 bases and 4 bases respectively, with 14 bases between them. The CDR3 sequence is 15 residues long.

This clone was found once. The chain carries TRBV4-1 and TRBJ1-4; 8 bases are a match to TRBD1. Germline CDR1 is MGHRA and CDR2 is YSYEKL. Trimming took 4 bases from V and 6 from J; bases not matched to a gene: 7. This CDR3 contains 15 residues. DNA for the CDR3: TGCGCCAGCAGCCGGGTAGGACAGGGTTATGAAAAACTGTTTTTT. Translating gives CASSRVGQGYEKLFF.

V usage is TRBV7-9 and J usage is TRBJ2-7; D may be TRBD2 (6 bases). Germline CDR1 and CDR2: SEHNR and FQNEAQ (reference sequence). This CDR3 region has 16 residues. V was shortened by 1 base and J by 0 bases, with 13 bases between the two germline ends. The CDR3 coding sequence is TGTGCCAGCAGCTTAGAGGTGGGGGGAAGCTCCTACGAGCAGTACTTC. This translates into CASSLEVGGSSYEQYF.

The chain is built from TRBV18 and TRBJ2-5; a weak D match, TRBD2 (6 bases). Germline V CDR1 and CDR2: KGHSH, LQKENI. The CDR3 extends over 15 amino acids. V was shortened by 3 bases and J by 2 bases, with 13 bases between the two germline ends. The CDR3 protein is CASSPLTEGQETQYF. CDR3 DNA: TGTGCCAGCTCACCCCTTACGGAGGGGCAAGAGACCCAGTACTTC.

The DNA for the CDR3 is TGTGCCAGCAGCACGACTAACTATGGCTACACCTTC. As protein: CASSTTNYGYTF. The J gene is TRBJ1-2, the V gene TRBV5-6; no clear D gene. From germline, CDR1 is SGHDT and CDR2 YYEEEE. The CDR3 spans 12 residues. V was cut by 4 bases and J by 0 bases, with 4 bases left in between.

The CDR3 DNA sequence: TGTGCCAGCGGACAGCAAGCTAACTATGGCTACACCTTC. Translating gives CASGQQANYGYTF. The chain uses TRBV28 and TRBJ1-2; perhaps TRBD1 as D (6 bases). The CDR3 is 13 residues long. V dropped 8 bases and J dropped 0 bases, with 10 bases sitting between them. Germline V CDR1 and CDR2: MDHEN, SYDVKM.

The chain recombines TRBV5-1 with TRBJ2-7, with 10 bases aligning to TRBD1. This CDR3 comprises 14 residues. Germline lookup yields CDR1 SGHRS and CDR2 YFSETQ. With V trimmed by 3 bases and J by 2 bases, 2 bases remained unmatched. The CDR3 spells CASSWTGGTYEQYF. In DNA, the CDR3 is TGCGCCAGCAGCTGGACAGGGGGGACCTACGAGCAGTACTTC.

This clone appeared once. This sequence joins TRBV7-9 and TRBJ2-7, with 9 bases that match TRBD1. V was clipped by 6 bases and J by 5 bases; unmatched bases: 5. CDR1 is SEHNR and CDR2 is FQNEAQ in the germline V gene (reference sequence). The CDR3 is 13 amino acids. The CDR3 reads CASRSGTGNEQYF. CDR3 nucleotides: TGTGCCAGCAGATCCGGGACAGGGAACGAGCAGTACTTC.